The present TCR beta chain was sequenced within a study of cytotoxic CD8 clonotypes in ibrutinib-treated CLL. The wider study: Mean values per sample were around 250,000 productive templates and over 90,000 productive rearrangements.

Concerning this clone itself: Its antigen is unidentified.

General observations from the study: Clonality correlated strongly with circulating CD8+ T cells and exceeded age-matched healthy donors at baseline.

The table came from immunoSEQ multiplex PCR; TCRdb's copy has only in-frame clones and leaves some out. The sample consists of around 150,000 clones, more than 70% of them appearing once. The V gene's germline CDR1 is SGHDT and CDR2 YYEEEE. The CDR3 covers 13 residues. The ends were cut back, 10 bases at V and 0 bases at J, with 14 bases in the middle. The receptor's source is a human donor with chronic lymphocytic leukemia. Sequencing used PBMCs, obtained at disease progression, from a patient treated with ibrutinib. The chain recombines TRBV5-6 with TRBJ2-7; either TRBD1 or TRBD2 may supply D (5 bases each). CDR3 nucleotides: TGTGCCTCGCTTTCGGGGACCTCCTACGAGCAGTACTTC. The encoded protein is CASLSGTSYEQYF.